Shown below are 28 T cell receptor beta chains from a single sample sequenced in a study of T cells after yellow fever vaccination. TCRdb redid the calling of the 5' RACE reads with MiXCR, one entry per CDR3 protein. The sample has about 120,000 distinct CDR3 sequences, about 7.8% seen once. The input for sequencing was CD4+ T cells sorted from PBMCs, taken more than 40 days after the first yellow fever vaccination. The receptors here all came from a man younger than 30 who received the YFV17D yellow fever vaccine.

This clonotype has ten or more counts. J is TRBJ2-2 and V is TRBV4-3; 8 nucleotides line up with TRBD1. Per the germline V gene, CDR1 is LGHNA and CDR2 is YSLEER. Trimming cost V 1 base and J 0 bases; bases outside gene matches: 4. There are 17 residues in the CDR3. CDR3 residues: CASSQGAGGANTGELFF. Here the CDR3 DNA reads TGCGCCAGCAGCCAAGGGGCAGGGGGCGCGAACACCGGGGAGCTGTTTTTT.

This clonotype was found a few times. The genes are TRBV4-2 and TRBJ1-2; unclear D gene. Germline loops: CDR1 LGHNA, CDR2 YNFKEQ. The V gene lost 4 bases and the J gene lost 4 bases, with 10 bases spanning the gap. CDR3 length: 13 amino acids. CDR3 in DNA: TGTGCCAGCAGCCCTCGGACGTCCTATGGCTACACCTTC. Amino acids: CASSPRTSYGYTF.

Comments on this clonotype: A much more abundant neighbour one base away suggests this may be a read error. This chain links TRBV12-3 or TRBV12-4 with TRBJ2-2; no reliable D call. V lost 2 bases and J lost 15, with 10 bases in between. This CDR3 region has 11 residues. CDR3 sequence: CASSLWHEMFF. The CDR3 region has the DNA TGTGCCAGCAGTTTATGGCATGAGATGTTTTTT.

The V and J genes are TRBV7-3 and TRBJ2-5, with unresolved D. Per germline, CDR1 SGHTA and CDR2 FQGTGA. Trimming pared 2 bases from V and 1 base from J, leaving 8 bases between. The CDR3 contains 14 residues. The CDR3 loop is CASSLVRTQETQYF. CDR3 DNA sequence: TGTGCCAGCAGCTTAGTACGGACCCAAGAGACCCAGTACTTC.

Many counts were recorded for this clonotype. This chain uses TRBV7-8 with TRBJ2-2; D uncertain. Germline CDR1 is SGHVS and CDR2 is FQNEAQ. V was trimmed by 5 bases and J by 1 base, leaving 14 bases between them. The CDR3 totals 16 residues. CDR3 protein: CASSLYGPMNTGELFF. The CDR3 DNA reads TGTGCCAGCAGCCTCTACGGACCGATGAACACCGGGGAGCTGTTTTTT.

This clonotype was recorded at least ten times. CDR3 in DNA: TGCGCCAGCAGCTTGGGGACTGACAATCAGCCCCAGCATTTT. Its translation: CASSLGTDNQPQHF. The genes are TRBV5-1 and TRBJ1-5, with D unresolved. V lost 0 bases to trimming and J lost 3 bases, with 7 bases between them. The CDR3 is made up of 14 amino acids. The V gene's germline CDR1 is SGHRS and CDR2 YFSETQ.

This clonotype has at least ten counts. This chain uses TRBV9 with TRBJ1-3; no definite D call. The germline gives CDR1 SGDLS, CDR2 YYNGEE. V lost 0 bases and J 4 bases, leaving 17 bases between the germline ends. The CDR3 totals 17 residues. CDR3 DNA: TGTGCCAGCAGCGTAGATGGAGTGACTATTGGCGGAAACACCATATATTTT. This sequence encodes CASSVDGVTIGGNTIYF.

The genes are TRBV28 and TRBJ2-2; D may be TRBD1 or TRBD2 (5 bases each). V lost 1 base and J 9 bases, leaving 12 bases between the germline ends. Per germline, CDR1 MDHEN and CDR2 SYDVKM. This CDR3 contains 14 residues. The CDR3 here is CASSLSMGDRELFF. CDR3 DNA: TGTGCCAGCAGTTTATCAATGGGGGACCGGGAGCTGTTTTTT. Full variable domain (rest looked up from reference TRBV28 and TRBJ2-2): DVKVTQSSRYLVKRTGEKVFLECVQDMDHENMFWYRQDPGLGLRLIYFSYDVKMKEKGDIPEGYSVSREKKERFSLILESASTNQTSMYLCASSLSMGDRELFFGEGSRLTVL.

This clonotype showed up many times. The chain combines TRBV9 with TRBJ2-2; D might be TRBD1 (5 bases). Looked up from germline, CDR1 is SGDLS and CDR2 is YYNGEE. The CDR3 has 16 residues. Deletions cut 3 bases from V and 0 bases from J, with 12 bases between. The DNA of the CDR3 is TGTGCCAGCAGCGCCCGCGGACAATCGAACACCGGGGAGCTGTTTTTT. It codes for CASSARGQSNTGELFF.

At least ten counts were recorded for this clonotype. This chain connects TRBV24-1 to TRBJ2-2; perhaps D is TRBD1 or TRBD2 (5 bases each). This CDR3 contains 16 residues. Trimming left V 3 bases short and J 5 bases short, with 15 bases between. The germline CDR1 and CDR2 sequences are KGHDR and SFDVKD. The CDR3 protein is CATSDPSLGVTGELFF. Here the CDR3 DNA reads TGTGCCACCAGTGATCCCAGCCTGGGGGTGACCGGGGAGCTGTTTTTT.

This clonotype was counted ten times or more. V and J are TRBV7-8 and TRBJ2-7, with 9 bases that match TRBD1. Germline V gene data show CDR1 as SGHVS and CDR2 as FQNEAQ. J gave up 6 bases and V 5 bases, and 8 bases lay outside the gene matches. This CDR3 is 14 amino acids long. The CDR3 is CASSGDRVATEQYF. CDR3 in DNA: TGTGCCAGCAGCGGGGACAGGGTTGCTACCGAGCAGTACTTC.

This clonotype occurred many times. The chain couples TRBV4-1 to TRBJ1-3, with D possibly matching TRBD1 (5 bases). The V gene lost 1 base and the J gene lost 3 bases, with 10 bases spanning the gap. The length of the CDR3 is 15 residues. Germline lookup yields CDR1 MGHRA and CDR2 YSYEKL. CDR3 residues: CASSQVQGFGNTIYF. In DNA form, the CDR3 reads TGCGCCAGCAGCCAAGTTCAGGGATTTGGAAACACCATATATTTT.

Many counts were recorded for this clonotype. The chain recombines TRBV5-1 with TRBJ1-2, with 7 positions matching TRBD1. V lost 4 bases, J lost 6 bases, and 15 bases stayed unmatched. The CDR3 is made up of 16 amino acids. Per germline, CDR1 SGHRS and CDR2 YFSETQ. CDR3 coding DNA: TGCGCCAGCAGCCCTCAGACAGGGTCTTCTTCGGATGGCTACACCTTC. Amino acid sequence: CASSPQTGSSSDGYTF.

This clonotype was observed a handful of times. The V call is TRBV7-8, the J call TRBJ2-5; TRBD1 aligns across 7 bases. CDR3 size: 16 residues. The germline CDR1 and CDR2 sequences are SGHVS and FQNEAQ. Unmatched junction bases numbered 9, after V lost 3 bases and J lost 2 bases. CDR3 residues: CASSFFRGNSQETQYF. The DNA for the CDR3 is TGTGCCAGCAGCTTTTTCAGGGGGAACTCTCAAGAGACCCAGTACTTC. The full variable domain, with the rest looked up from reference TRBV7-8 and TRBJ2-5, is GAGVSQSPRYKVAKRGQDVALRCDPISGHVSLFWYQQALGQGPEFLTYFQNEAQLDKSGLPSDRFFAERPEGSVSTLKIQRTQQEDSAVYLCASSFFRGNSQETQYFGPGTRLLVL.

This clonotype showed up many times. The chain joins TRBV5-1 to TRBJ2-5; the match to TRBD1 covers 7 bases. V was clipped by 3 bases and J by 1 base; unmatched bases: 6. The CDR3 is 15 amino acids. Germline V gene data show CDR1 as SGHRS and CDR2 as YFSETQ. The CDR3 DNA reads TGCGCCAGCAGCTCGCCGACAGGGTTCCAAGAGACCCAGTACTTC. Protein sequence: CASSSPTGFQETQYF. The full variable domain, rest sourced from reference TRBV5-1 and TRBJ2-5, is KAGVTQTPRYLIKTRGQQVTLSCSPISGHRSVSWYQQTPGQGLQFLFEYFSETQRNKGNFPGRFSGRQFSNSRSEMNVSTLELGDSALYLCASSSPTGFQETQYFGPGTRLLVL.

This clonotype was observed at least ten times. The chain combines TRBV7-2 with TRBJ2-3; D ambiguous. The V end was cut by 4 bases, the J end by 4 bases, with 12 bases between. CDR1 is SGHTA and CDR2 is FQGNSA in the germline V gene. This CDR3 is built from 14 residues. The CDR3 sequence: CASSYKGFADTQYF. DNA of the CDR3: TGTGCCAGCAGCTACAAGGGTTTTGCAGATACGCAGTATTTT.

This clonotype was seen at least ten times. The chain links TRBV20-1 to TRBJ2-7; D not resolved. The CDR3 has 12 residues. The germline CDR1 and CDR2 sequences are DFQATT and SNEGSKA (reference sequence). The V gene lost 5 bases and the J gene lost 7 bases, with 15 bases spanning the gap. This CDR3 reads CSAGHTIEEQYF. The DNA of the CDR3 is TGCAGTGCTGGTCATACTATTGAGGAGCAGTACTTC.

The V call is TRBV5-4, the J call TRBJ2-1; D might be TRBD2 (6 bases). The length of the CDR3 is 13 residues. Looked up from germline, CDR1 is SGHNT and CDR2 is YYREEE (reference sequence). Between the trimmed V and J ends, which lost 10 bases and 6 bases, there was a span of 17 bases. The CDR3: CAVAEGDGNEQFF. The DNA of the CDR3 is TGTGCCGTAGCGGAAGGGGATGGCAATGAGCAGTTCTTC.

Note on this clonotype: A much more abundant neighbour one base away suggests this may be a read error. V usage is TRBV20-1 and J usage is TRBJ1-1; D perhaps matches TRBD1 (5 bases). CDR3 length: 12 amino acids. CDR1 is DFQATT, CDR2 SNEGSKA, per germline (reference sequence). CDR3 region: CCARNIGVRAFF. The CDR3 coding sequence is TGCTGTGCTAGAAATATAGGGGTTCGGGCTTTCTTT.

This clonotype was recorded many times. The chain uses TRBV4-3 and TRBJ1-3; possible D gene TRBD1, 5 bases. The CDR3 is 11 amino acids. With 8 bases removed from V and 10 bases from J, the gap between germline ends came to 12 bases. Germline CDR1 and CDR2: LGHNA and YSLEER. CDR3: CASGKEGTIYF. The CDR3 nucleotides are TGCGCCAGCGGGAAGGAGGGGACCATATATTTT.

This clonotype has just a few counts. The chain combines TRBV20-1 with TRBJ2-6; D unresolved. This CDR3 is built from 13 residues. Trimming left V 5 bases short and J 2 bases short, with 7 bases between. Germline CDR1 and CDR2: DFQATT and SNEGSKA (reference sequence). CDR3 amino acids: CSAPTPGANVLTF. In DNA form, the CDR3 reads TGCAGTGCTCCCACTCCTGGGGCCAACGTCCTGACTTTC.

This clonotype has ten or more counts. The chain carries TRBV14 and TRBJ2-2; 9 bases are shared with TRBD2. The CDR3 is 20 residues long. J was trimmed by 2 bases and V by 1 base; bases with no gene match: 14. The germline CDR1 and CDR2 sequences are SGHDN and FVKESK. This CDR3 reads CASSQAKGQRGETNTGELFF. The CDR3 bases are TGTGCCAGCAGCCAAGCTAAGGGTCAGCGGGGGGAGACTAACACCGGGGAGCTGTTTTTT.

In this sample, this clonotype turned up a few times. The CDR3 here is CASSFPDRAYYGYTF. DNA of the CDR3: TGTGCCAGCAGCTTTCCAGACCGGGCTTACTATGGCTACACCTTC. The genes are TRBV5-4 and TRBJ1-2; D remains ambiguous. Germline V CDR1 and CDR2: SGHNT, YYREEE (reference sequence). The CDR3 runs 15 residues. V dropped 2 bases and J dropped 3 bases, with 14 bases sitting between them.

In this sample, this clonotype turned up many times. J is TRBJ2-1 and V is TRBV20-1, with no clear D. V lost 5 bases and J 15 bases, leaving 17 bases between the germline ends. Germline V gene sequence: CDR1 DFQATT, CDR2 SNEGSKA (reference sequence). This CDR3 contains 11 residues. The CDR3, as DNA: TGCAGTGCTCTGGACGGTGCTTCCCCGTTCTTC. It codes for CSALDGASPFF.

This clonotype was observed a few times. The chain links TRBV7-9 to TRBJ1-1, with D hard to call. The CDR3 has 14 amino acids. The V gene's germline CDR1 is SEHNR and CDR2 FQNEAQ (reference sequence). Trimming cost V 3 bases and J 2 bases, with 10 bases left between them. As DNA, the CDR3 is TGTGCCAGCAGCTTTTCAAACGGCAACACTGAAGCTTTCTTT. The encoded protein is CASSFSNGNTEAFF.

This clonotype was seen at least ten times. J is TRBJ2-2 and V is TRBV7-6; D ambiguous. Germline values: CDR1 SGHVS, CDR2 FNYEAQ. The CDR3 totals 15 residues. The germline V and J ends were trimmed by 2 bases and 1 base, with 8 bases remaining between them. CDR3 DNA sequence: TGTGCCAGCAGCTTAAGACCCGGGAACACCGGGGAGCTGTTTTTT. It codes for CASSLRPGNTGELFF.

In its sample, this clonotype was seen many times. V usage is TRBV5-5 and J usage is TRBJ2-3; 12 bases are shared with TRBD2. Germline loops: CDR1 SGHKS, CDR2 YYEKEE (reference sequence). This CDR3 has 16 residues. V shed 3 bases, J shed 1 base, and the junction held 3 bases outside the gene matches. Here the CDR3 DNA reads TGTGCCAGCAGCTCAAGACTAGCGGGGGGCACAGATACGCAGTATTTT. Its protein product is CASSSRLAGGTDTQYF.

Ten or more counts support this clonotype. This sequence joins TRBV9 and TRBJ1-1; weak D call: TRBD1 (5 bases). The CDR3 length is 18 residues. Trimming left V 4 bases short and J 4 bases short, with 26 bases between. Per the germline V gene, CDR1 is SGDLS and CDR2 is YYNGEE. In DNA form, the CDR3 reads TGTGCCAGCAGCCCGGGGACCCGACACCCGGAGACGGGCACTGAAGCTTTCTTT. This encodes CASSPGTRHPETGTEAFF.